This T cell receptor beta chain was documented in a study of siplizumab effects on memory and regulatory T cells. Study-level findings and limits: Fewer alloreactive sequences mapped to unstimulated CD4+ memory cells under siplizumab. The study found naive T cells seemingly more diverse than memory cells and seemingly major alloresponse contributors. In siplizumab cultures, the suppressive function of proliferating Tregs remained unconfirmed.

Turning to this clone: Its matching antigen is unknown.

The J segment lost 5 bases and the V segment lost 3 bases, leaving 26 bases of the junction unmatched. This CDR3 has 21 amino acids. Germline V lookup: CDR1 PRHDT, CDR2 FYEKMQ (reference sequence). Roughly 100,000 TCR templates per sample were assayed. Using immunoSEQ multiplex PCR, the repertoire was profiled, and TCRdb retains in-frame clones only, with some absent. The sample lists 87,000 or so clones, 75% to 90% occurring once. The sample consisted of CD4+ T cells sorted from blood. The chain employs TRBV13 and TRBJ2-3; 7 nucleotides line up with TRBD2. This receptor was identified in a human donor in good health. The CDR3 coding sequence is TGTGCCAGCAGCTTCAGCGCGTTGGTCAGCGTGGGGGAGGGCCTAGGAGATACGCAGTATTTT. Residues: CASSFSALVSVGEGLGDTQYF.